The 9 T cell receptor beta chains given below trace back to one sample, sequenced in a study of T cell changes during pregnancy in multiple sclerosis. Sequencing was performed with immunoSEQ multiplex PCR; in TCRdb, only in-frame clones are kept and a portion is missing. The sample lists about 80,000 clones, 90% to 95% occurring once. The sample here was peripheral blood, taken in the second trimester of pregnancy. The receptor set was obtained from a female donor in good health, enrolled as a control in a pregnancy study.

The chain couples TRBV7-9 to TRBJ2-7; D is unclear. The germline V gene encodes CDR1 SEHNR and CDR2 FQNEAQ (reference sequence). The CDR3 covers 11 residues. V gave up 3 bases and J gave up 3 bases, with 3 bases separating them. This chain's CDR3 is CASSFSYEQYF. The CDR3 coding sequence is TGTGCCAGCAGCTTCAGCTACGAGCAGTACTTC.

In DNA, the CDR3 is TGTGCCAGTATCCCGGACAGGGGAAGTAACTATGGCTACACCTTC. Translation gives CASIPDRGSNYGYTF. The V and J genes are TRBV19 and TRBJ1-2; TRBD1 agrees at 9 bases. V lost 7 bases to trimming and J lost 1 base; unmatched junction nucleotides: 7. Looked up from germline, CDR1 is LNHDA and CDR2 is SQIVND (reference sequence). The CDR3 is 15 residues long. Based on the CDR3 plus reference TRBV19 and TRBJ1-2, the full variable domain is DGGITQSPKYLFRKEGQNVTLSCEQNLNHDAMYWYRQDPGQGLRLIYYSQIVNDFQKGDIAEGYSVSREKKESFPLTVTSAQKNPTAFYLCASIPDRGSNYGYTFGSGTRLTVV.

This chain uses TRBV19 with TRBJ2-2; no clear D gene. This CDR3 is built from 12 residues. Per the germline V gene, CDR1 is LNHDA and CDR2 is SQIVND (reference sequence). Trimming removed 5 bases from V and 3 bases from J, with 4 bases in between. CDR3 DNA: TGTGCCAGTAGTCGGTACACCGGGGAGCTGTTTTTT. Translated, it gives CASSRYTGELFF.

The genes are TRBV2 and TRBJ1-3, with TRBD1 as a possible D gene (5 bases). The CDR3 loop spans 15 amino acids. V was shortened by 6 bases and J by 0 bases, with 12 bases between the two germline ends. The V gene's germline CDR1 is SNHLY and CDR2 FYNNEI. The CDR3 bases are TGTGCCAGCAGACTCGACAGCCTCTCTGGAAACACCATATATTTT. Translating it yields CASRLDSLSGNTIYF.

This clone turned up a few times. V is TRBV27 and J is TRBJ1-2; D not certain. Germline-derived CDR1 and CDR2 are MNHEY and SMNVEV (reference sequence). V lost 0 bases to trimming and J lost 5 bases, with 7 bases between them. The CDR3 has 13 residues. DNA of the CDR3: TGTGCCAGCAGTTTATCGGCGGGTTATGGCTACACCTTC. This gives the protein CASSLSAGYGYTF.

The chain has TRBV4-1 and TRBJ2-1; 10 nucleotides match TRBD2. The germline gives CDR1 MGHRA, CDR2 YSYEKL. V was pared by 1 base and J by 9 bases, with 6 bases of the junction left unmatched. There are 15 residues in the CDR3. The CDR3 region has the DNA TGCGCCAGCAGCCAAGGGCTAGCGGGAGTCGGTGAGCAGTTCTTC. Translation gives CASSQGLAGVGEQFF.

In this sample, this clone turned up once. V and J are TRBV5-6 and TRBJ2-3, with a tentative D call TRBD2 (6 bases). CDR1 and CDR2 from the germline V gene are SGHDT and YYEEEE. The CDR3 length is 14 residues. The germline V and J ends were trimmed by 2 bases and 0 bases, with 7 bases remaining between them. CDR3 in amino acids: CASSFGRSTDTQYF. Written as DNA, the CDR3 is TGTGCCAGCAGCTTTGGGAGGAGCACAGATACGCAGTATTTT.

The chain joins TRBV18 to TRBJ2-1; D gene ambiguous. Trimming removed 3 bases from V and 5 bases from J, with 8 bases in between. This CDR3 has 13 residues. In germline, CDR1 is KGHSH, CDR2 LQKENI. In nucleotides, the CDR3 is TGTGCCAGCTCACCGGAGACCCACAATGAGCAGTTCTTC. Its translation is CASSPETHNEQFF.

The chain recombines TRBV6-1 with TRBJ2-7; 11 positions agree with TRBD1. V dropped 1 base and J dropped 7; count of bases not matched to a gene: 6. Germline CDR1 is MNHNS and CDR2 is SASEGT. The CDR3 contains 15 residues. CDR3 region: CASSEVGQGALEQYF. DNA of the CDR3: TGTGCCAGCAGTGAAGTCGGACAGGGGGCGCTTGAGCAGTACTTC.